The 19 T cell receptor beta chains given below trace back to one sample, sequenced in a study of breast tumors, draining lymph nodes, adjacent tissues. TCRdb re-called the multiplex PCR reads with MiXCR, one entry per CDR3 protein. The sample lists about 89,000 distinct CDR3 sequences, around 29% occurring once. The lymph nodes were axillary draining lymph nodes from breast cancer patients. The material sequenced was axillary lymph node tissue. The origin of the receptors is a female donor with breast cancer. Some clones in this sample may be carry-over from other donors' samples.

This clonotype was observed at least ten times. Written as DNA, the CDR3 is TGTGCCAGCAGCTTCCCCAGGGTAATCGACGAGCAGTACTTC. It yields the protein CASSFPRVIDEQYF. The gene calls are TRBV7-9 and TRBJ2-7; TRBD1 is a possible D gene (5 bases). The germline V gene has CDR1 SEHNR and CDR2 FQNEAQ (reference sequence). This CDR3 has 14 amino acids. V was pared by 3 bases and J by 5 bases, with 14 bases between.

Comments on this clonotype: A much larger clone lies a single base off, so this may be a read error. The V call is TRBV6-1, the J call TRBJ2-1; D possibly uses TRBD1 or TRBD2 (5 bases each). Germline assignment: CDR1 MNHNS and CDR2 SASEGT. This CDR3 is 13 amino acids long. The CDR3 sequence: CASARPRGNERFF. The CDR3 DNA sequence: TGTGCCAGCGCTCGCCCCCGGGGCAATGAGCGGTTCTTC.

The sample holds many counts of this clonotype. The chain combines TRBV4-3 with TRBJ2-3; the match to TRBD2 covers 11 bases. The CDR3 has 16 amino acids. The V and J ends lost 3 bases and 5 bases, in that order; junction bases with no gene match: 7. In germline, CDR1 is LGHNA, CDR2 YSLEER. In DNA form, the CDR3 reads TGCGCCAGCAGCCAGGAGGCGGGACTAGCGGAAGATACGCAGTATTTT. It yields the protein CASSQEAGLAEDTQYF.

This chain uses TRBV29-1 with TRBJ2-1; D not resolved. The CDR3 contains 16 residues. V lost 4 bases, J lost 7 bases, and 23 bases lay in between. Germline V gene data show CDR1 as SQVTM and CDR2 as ANQGSEA. CDR3 residues: CSVVGRAGASRNEQFF. In DNA form, the CDR3 reads TGCAGCGTTGTGGGTAGGGCAGGAGCCTCTAGGAATGAGCAGTTCTTC.

V is TRBV10-3 and J is TRBJ2-1; 9 positions match TRBD1. Germline V lookup: CDR1 ENHRY, CDR2 SYGVKD. The CDR3 length is 11 residues. V lost 9 bases and J lost 8; bases outside the gene matches: 2. CDR3 amino acids: CAIQGAYEQFF. CDR3 nucleotide sequence: TGTGCCATACAGGGGGCGTATGAGCAGTTCTTC.

The sample holds many counts of this clonotype. The chain couples TRBV4-3 to TRBJ2-2; 7 bases are shared with TRBD2. The V and J ends lost 0 bases and 4 bases, in that order; junction bases with no gene match: 8. Germline CDR1 LGHNA, CDR2 YSLEER. This CDR3 spans 17 amino acids. The CDR3 here is CASSQDRASGATGELFF. CDR3 bases: TGCGCCAGCAGCCAAGATAGGGCTAGCGGAGCCACCGGGGAGCTGTTTTTT.

The chain recombines TRBV20-1 with TRBJ1-1; no reliable D call. CDR3 length: 12 residues. V was cut by 1 base and J by 3 bases, with 6 bases left in between. In germline, CDR1 is DFQATT, CDR2 SNEGSKA (reference sequence). CDR3 amino acids: CSARAWDTEAFF. The CDR3 DNA reads TGCAGTGCTAGAGCGTGGGACACTGAAGCTTTCTTT.

In this sample, this clonotype turned up many times. The V call is TRBV15, the J call TRBJ1-1; D not resolved. In germline, CDR1 is LNHNV, CDR2 YYDKDF (reference sequence). Trimming cost V 8 bases and J 1 base, with 5 bases left between them. The CDR3 extends over 11 amino acids. CDR3 amino acids: CATSGNTEAFF. CDR3 nucleotide sequence: TGTGCCACCTCAGGGAACACTGAAGCTTTCTTT.

With regard to this clonotype: The conserved phenylalanine or tryptophan normally closing the CDR3 is absent here, so this likely arose from a read error. This sequence joins TRBV30 and TRBJ1-1; TRBD1 matches 10 bases. Germline trimming cut 6 bases from V and 7 bases from J; bases unmatched to any gene: 11. The germline V gene has CDR1 GTSNPN and CDR2 SVGIG (reference sequence). This CDR3 contains 14 residues. CDR3 nucleotides: TGTGCCTGCACCGGGACAGGGGCCGCAAATGAAGCTTTCTCT. Translation: CACTGTGAANEAFS.

The chain joins TRBV9 to TRBJ2-1, with D tentatively TRBD1 (5 bases). The CDR3 loop spans 14 amino acids. CDR1 and CDR2 (germline): SGDLS, YYNGEE. The V end was cut by 2 bases, the J end by 2 bases, with 8 bases between. This chain's CDR3 is CASSVGLTYNEQFF. In nucleotides, the CDR3 is TGTGCCAGCAGCGTGGGGCTAACCTACAATGAGCAGTTCTTC.

The sample holds a few counts of this clonotype. Being one base from a much bigger clone, this may be a read error. V is TRBV7-2 and J is TRBJ2-7, with TRBD2 matching over 7 bases. Germline CDR1 is SGHTA and CDR2 is FQGNSA. The CDR3 is made up of 15 amino acids. In DNA form, the CDR3 reads TGTGCCAGCAGCTCCTCCGGACTAGTTACCTACGAGCAGCACTTC. This encodes CASSSSGLVTYEQHF.

This clonotype was detected only a few times. Lacking the conserved final phenylalanine or tryptophan, this CDR3 likely reflects a read error. The V and J genes are TRBV2 and TRBJ1-5; tentative D call: TRBD1 (5 bases). The CDR3 runs 14 residues. Germline V gene lookup returns CDR1 SNHLY and CDR2 FYNNEI. V lost 6 bases to trimming and J lost 7 bases, with 16 bases between them. The CDR3 bases are TGTGCCAGCAGGCGGGAGCAGGGAGGGCAGCCCCAGCATTCT. It is translated as CASRREQGGQPQHS.

This clonotype was observed many times. This rearrangement joins TRBV30 to TRBJ2-3, with TRBD2 identical over 8 bases. Germline assignment: CDR1 GTSNPN and CDR2 SVGIG (reference sequence). V lost 5 bases to trimming and J lost 2 bases; unmatched junction nucleotides: 3. This CDR3 contains 13 residues. Here the CDR3 DNA reads TGTGCCTGGCAAGCGGGAGCCACAGATACGCAGTATTTT. Translating it yields CAWQAGATDTQYF. The full variable domain, with the rest looked up from reference TRBV30 and TRBJ2-3, is SQTIHQWPATLVQPVGSPLSLECTVEGTSNPNLYWYRQAAGRGLQLLFYSVGIGQISSEVPQNLSASRPQDRQFILSSKKLLLSDSGFYLCAWQAGATDTQYFGPGTRLTVL.

The sample holds many counts of this clonotype. CDR3 coding DNA: TGCAGCGTTTATTCGGGAGGGCCTGGGAATGAGCAGTTCTTC. Translating gives CSVYSGGPGNEQFF. V is TRBV29-1 and J is TRBJ2-1; 8 bases agree with TRBD2. The CDR3 spans 14 residues. Germline loops: CDR1 SQVTM, CDR2 ANQGSEA. Trimming cost V 5 bases and J 7 bases; bases outside gene matches: 10.

This clonotype was detected ten times or more. The V and J genes are TRBV2 and TRBJ2-4; 8 nucleotides align to TRBD2. The V gene's germline CDR1 is SNHLY and CDR2 FYNNEI. Trimming took 8 bases from V and 0 from J; bases not matched to a gene: 9. There are 16 residues in the CDR3. The CDR3: CASRYSGMLAKNIQYF. In DNA, the CDR3 is TGTGCCAGCCGATATAGCGGGATGCTAGCCAAAAACATTCAGTACTTC.

This clonotype was seen a handful of times. This chain connects TRBV6-2 or TRBV6-3 to TRBJ2-6; 9 nucleotides agree with TRBD2. CDR1 MNHEY and CDR2 SVGEGT come from the germline V gene. Trimming took 5 bases from V and 2 from J; bases not matched to a gene: 4. The CDR3 covers 16 residues. The CDR3 nucleotides read TGTGCCAGCAGTCCGCGGGGGGGGACTGGGGCCAACGTCCTGACTTTC. As protein: CASSPRGGTGANVLTF.

This clonotype appeared many times. The chain employs TRBV6-2 or TRBV6-3 and TRBJ1-2, with D possibly TRBD1 on 5 matching bases. Germline V gene lookup returns CDR1 MNHEY and CDR2 SVGEGT. The CDR3 consists of 14 residues. V lost 0 bases to trimming and J lost 4 bases, with 9 bases between them. CDR3 protein: CASSYSSGTYGYTF. CDR3 DNA sequence: TGTGCCAGCAGTTACTCGAGTGGGACCTATGGCTACACCTTC.

There are many counts of this clonotype. The DNA for the CDR3 is TGTGCCAGCAGCCACCGACAGGGAGGAAACACCATATATTTT. This sequence encodes CASSHRQGGNTIYF. The chain joins TRBV11-3 to TRBJ1-3; 7 nucleotides agree with TRBD1. Germline loops: CDR1 SGHNT, CDR2 YENEEA. V dropped 5 bases and J dropped 4; count of bases not matched to a gene: 5. The CDR3 totals 14 residues.

This clonotype was seen ten or more times. The CDR3 nucleotides are TGCAGCGGAGGGGAACCCTACAATGAGCAGTTCTTC. Protein product: CSGGEPYNEQFF. This chain uses TRBV29-1 with TRBJ2-1; D tentatively reads TRBD1 or TRBD2 (5 bases each). This CDR3 contains 12 residues. Per the germline V gene, CDR1 is SQVTM and CDR2 is ANQGSEA. Trimming removed 7 bases from V and 2 bases from J, with 9 bases in between.